The source of this TCR beta chain is a study of blood T cells in healthy people across ages. This clonotype was picked up a small number of times. Its matching antigen is unknown. Germline trimming cut 2 bases from V and 4 bases from J; bases unmatched to any gene: 9. Germline V gene sequence: CDR1 SGHRS, CDR2 YFSETQ. This CDR3 spans 16 amino acids. PCR was performed a second time for about 7 to 12 cycles using a sample-barcoded 5' primer and a J-beta primer mix. A 12-random-nucleotide template-switch adaptor tagged each cDNA molecule. TCRdb itself ran the 5' RACE reads through MiXCR, one entry per CDR3 protein. The data show roughly 1.5 million distinct CDR3 sequences, 35% to 45% seen once. Findings and limits, study-wide: Per million T cells, TCR beta diversity dropped about linearly as age rose.

Sequencing was performed on blood. The clonotype was recovered from a young woman in good health. The rearrangement uses TRBV5-1 and TRBJ2-1; 7 bases match TRBD1. The CDR3 region is CASSFFQDRTYNEQFF. The CDR3 DNA is TGCGCCAGCAGCTTCTTTCAGGACAGGACTTACAATGAGCAGTTCTTC.